The 30 T cell receptor beta chains reported below all come from one sample, sequenced in a study of blood T cell repertoires in COVID-19 (TCRdb year 2020). The library was obtained by the immunoSEQ multiplex PCR assay. In its TCRdb copy, this immuneACCESS table keeps in-frame sequences only and misses some clones. Where compared with another copy, unresolved V genes explain less than half of these, and the others have no known cause. This sample comprises 200,000 or so clones, roughly 80% of them detected only once. The ten largest make up approximately 1.2% of the sample. Material for sequencing was PBMCs or T cells enriched from blood (not recorded which). All receptors come from a middle-aged woman with acute COVID-19.

V and J are TRBV4-1 and TRBJ1-5; a weak D match, TRBD1 (6 bases). Trimming pared 4 bases from V and 6 bases from J, leaving 16 bases between. CDR1 and CDR2 (germline): MGHRA, YSYEKL. CDR3 length: 15 residues. In DNA form, the CDR3 reads TGCGCCAGCAGCCCCGAGCAGGGGCTGGGTCAGCCCCAGCATTTT. It yields the protein CASSPEQGLGQPQHF.

The V gene is TRBV5-6, the J gene TRBJ1-2; D possibly corresponds to TRBD1 (6 bases). The CDR3 extends over 15 amino acids. Germline CDR1 reads SGHDT; CDR2 reads YYEEEE. Trimming stripped 4 bases from V and 4 bases from J, with 17 bases between. The CDR3 DNA is TGTGCCAGCAGCCATAAGAACAGGGCCAGCTATGGCTACACCTTC. It is translated as CASSHKNRASYGYTF.

The J gene is TRBJ2-7, the V gene TRBV11-2, with D perhaps matching TRBD2 (5 bases). CDR1 is SGHAT, CDR2 FQNNGV, per germline. This CDR3 contains 14 residues. V gave up 5 bases and J gave up 4 bases, with 15 bases separating them. As DNA, the CDR3 is TGTGCCAGCAGCCAAACCGGTGGGGAGTACGAGCAGTACTTC. It yields the protein CASSQTGGEYEQYF.

V is TRBV27 and J is TRBJ2-1; the D gene is possibly TRBD2 (6 bases). Trimming shortened V by 3 bases and J by 9 bases, and 12 bases separated the two germline ends. Germline CDR1 and CDR2: MNHEY and SMNVEV (reference sequence). The length of the CDR3 is 13 residues. The DNA of the CDR3 is TGTGCCAGCAGTTTGACGAGAGCGGGTGAGCAGTTCTTC. This encodes CASSLTRAGEQFF.

V and J are TRBV7-9 and TRBJ2-3, with 10 positions matching TRBD2. With 0 bases clipped from V and 8 bases from J, the junction kept 8 bases outside the gene matches. Germline V CDR1 and CDR2: SEHNR, FQNEAQ (reference sequence). This CDR3 has 16 residues. CDR3 loop: CASSLAPSGGAGTQYF. The CDR3 nucleotides are TGTGCCAGCAGCTTAGCGCCCAGCGGGGGGGCGGGTACGCAGTATTTT.

The genes are TRBV9 and TRBJ2-1; TRBD1 aligns across 9 bases. The CDR3 is 17 residues long. Germline assignment: CDR1 SGDLS and CDR2 YYNGEE. V was clipped by 3 bases and J by 5 bases; unmatched bases: 12. CDR3 nucleotide sequence: TGTGCCAGCAGCGAACCGCCGGGGACAGGGTCTCACAATGAGCAGTTCTTC. Protein: CASSEPPGTGSHNEQFF.

This chain connects TRBV6-5 to TRBJ2-3; 7 bases align to TRBD2. This CDR3 comprises 14 residues. CDR1 is MNHEY, CDR2 SVGAGI, per germline. V lost 6 bases and J lost 2; bases outside the gene matches: 5. As DNA, the CDR3 is TGTGCCAGCAGAGCGGGACTACTCACAGATACGCAGTATTTT. This translates into CASRAGLLTDTQYF.

This chain links TRBV11-2 with TRBJ2-5; possible D gene TRBD1, 5 bases. The CDR3 extends over 14 amino acids. Trimming cost V 5 bases and J 3 bases, with 13 bases left between them. CDR1 SGHAT and CDR2 FQNNGV come from the germline V gene. The CDR3 DNA sequence: TGTGCCAGCAGCCCCCGTCAGGGAAAAGAGACCCAGTACTTC. Its protein product is CASSPRQGKETQYF.

The V gene is TRBV2, the J gene TRBJ2-7, with D maybe TRBD2 (6 bases). The V end was cut by 10 bases, the J end by 6 bases, with 19 bases between. The CDR3 spans 13 residues. The V gene's germline CDR1 is SNHLY and CDR2 FYNNEI. The chain's CDR3 is CATRLVGNVEQYF. The CDR3 DNA is TGTGCCACCAGACTAGTGGGTAACGTCGAGCAGTACTTC.

The chain links TRBV5-5 to TRBJ1-2; D uncertain. The V end was cut by 2 bases, the J end by 6 bases, with 20 bases between. Germline V gives CDR1 SGHKS, CDR2 YYEKEE (reference sequence). The CDR3 is 16 residues long. The CDR3 spells CASSLGRARMMNGYTF. CDR3 nucleotides: TGTGCCAGCAGCTTAGGGCGGGCTAGGATGATGAATGGCTACACCTTC. The full variable domain, completed using reference TRBV5-5 and TRBJ1-2, is DAGVTQSPTHLIKTRGQQVTLRCSPISGHKSVSWYQQVLGQGPQFIFQYYEKEERGRGNFPDRFSARQFPNYSSELNVNALLLGDSALYLCASSLGRARMMNGYTFGSGTRLTVV.

This chain links TRBV19 with TRBJ2-2; TRBD2 aligns across 13 bases. V shed 11 bases and J 1 base; nucleotides not matched to a gene: 25. The CDR3 has 22 amino acids. Germline-derived CDR1 and CDR2 are LNHDA and SQIVND (reference sequence). CDR3 in DNA: TGTGCCGGGGGACCGGGACACGGATTTCCCGGGACTAGCGGGGAGAACACCGGGGAGCTGTTTTTT. Translation gives CAGGPGHGFPGTSGENTGELFF.

This chain joins TRBV6-1 and TRBJ2-7; 8 bases align to TRBD2. The CDR3 spans 16 residues. The J segment lost 5 bases and the V segment lost 0 bases, leaving 9 bases of the junction unmatched. Germline lookup yields CDR1 MNHNS and CDR2 SASEGT. CDR3 nucleotides: TGTGCCAGCAGTGAAGCTGCGGGCTCGGGGGGGCACGAGCAGTACTTC. Its translation is CASSEAAGSGGHEQYF.

CDR3 region: CASSPRTGADNEQFF. CDR3 coding DNA: TGCGCCAGCAGCCCGCGGACAGGGGCGGACAATGAGCAGTTCTTC. V and J are TRBV5-1 and TRBJ2-1, with 9 bases identical to TRBD1. The trim removed 4 bases at V and 5 bases at J, leaving 7 bases unmatched. Germline V gene sequence: CDR1 SGHRS, CDR2 YFSETQ. This CDR3 has 15 amino acids.

The chain uses TRBV28 and TRBJ2-7, with 9 bases identical to TRBD1. Looked up from germline, CDR1 is MDHEN and CDR2 is SYDVKM. This CDR3 spans 14 amino acids. Losses at the gene ends were 6 bases for V and 5 bases for J; bases not matched to a gene: 8. CDR3 region: CASRTGTGSHEQYF. The CDR3 DNA reads TGTGCCAGCAGAACCGGGACAGGGAGCCACGAGCAGTACTTC.

The chain uses TRBV27 and TRBJ2-7; TRBD1 aligns across 8 bases. V lost 4 bases to trimming and J lost 3 bases; unmatched junction nucleotides: 8. Germline CDR1 MNHEY, CDR2 SMNVEV (reference sequence). CDR3 length: 15 residues. CDR3 protein: CASSSTGTGDYEQYF. For the CDR3, the DNA is TGTGCCAGCAGTTCCACCGGGACAGGTGACTACGAGCAGTACTTC.

The genes are TRBV9 and TRBJ1-1, with 10 nucleotides matching TRBD1. V gave up 2 bases and J gave up 4 bases; unmatched junction bases: 2. The length of the CDR3 is 14 residues. Germline values: CDR1 SGDLS, CDR2 YYNGEE. DNA for the CDR3: TGTGCCAGCAGCGTTGGACAGGGGGTCACTGAAGCTTTCTTT. Protein sequence: CASSVGQGVTEAFF. The full variable domain, with the rest looked up from reference TRBV9 and TRBJ1-1, is DSGVTQTPKHLITATGQRVTLRCSPRSGDLSVYWYQQSLDQGLQFLIQYYNGEERAKGNILERFSAQQFPDLHSELNLSSLELGDSALYFCASSVGQGVTEAFFGQGTRLTVV.

This chain uses TRBV27 with TRBJ1-1; perhaps TRBD1 as D (5 bases). Per the germline V gene, CDR1 is MNHEY and CDR2 is SMNVEV (reference sequence). The germline V and J ends were trimmed by 2 bases and 0 bases, with 16 bases remaining between them. The CDR3 is 17 residues long. The CDR3 protein is CASSLRWGDGMNTEAFF. In DNA form, the CDR3 reads TGTGCCAGCAGTTTAAGGTGGGGGGACGGAATGAACACTGAAGCTTTCTTT.

The chain uses TRBV24-1 and TRBJ1-1, with a possible D match to TRBD1 (5 bases). V was trimmed by 4 bases and J by 5 bases, leaving 16 bases between them. The CDR3 sequence is 15 residues long. Looked up from germline, CDR1 is KGHDR and CDR2 is SFDVKD. CDR3 protein: CATSDGGSIWTEAFF. The CDR3, as DNA: TGTGCCACCAGTGACGGGGGTTCGATTTGGACTGAAGCTTTCTTT.

This clone has a count of ten or more. The chain uses TRBV7-8 and TRBJ1-5; D is perhaps TRBD1 (6 bases). Trimming stripped 5 bases from V and 4 bases from J, with 9 bases between. The CDR3 totals 13 residues. Looked up from germline, CDR1 is SGHVS and CDR2 is FQNEAQ. DNA of the CDR3: TGTGCCAGCAGCGCCGACAGGAATCAGCCCCAGCATTTT. It specifies CASSADRNQPQHF.

V gene TRBV7-2 combines with J gene TRBJ1-5; the match to TRBD1 covers 7 bases. V gave up 1 base and J gave up 4 bases; unmatched junction bases: 4. CDR1 and CDR2 from the germline V gene are SGHTA and FQGNSA. CDR3 length: 15 amino acids. The CDR3: CASSLGEGANQPQHF. As DNA, the CDR3 is TGTGCCAGCAGCTTAGGAGAGGGGGCAAATCAGCCCCAGCATTTT.

V usage is TRBV2 and J usage is TRBJ1-5, with D unresolved. CDR3 length: 13 residues. The germline V gene has CDR1 SNHLY and CDR2 FYNNEI. With 5 bases removed from V and 1 base from J, the gap between germline ends came to 6 bases. The CDR3 here is CASSRRSNQPQHF. In nucleotides, the CDR3 is TGTGCCAGCAGTCGGAGAAGCAATCAGCCCCAGCATTTT.

V usage is TRBV27 and J usage is TRBJ2-3, with a weak D call TRBD2 (6 bases). The CDR3 has 17 residues. Germline V gene sequence: CDR1 MNHEY, CDR2 SMNVEV (reference sequence). V lost 0 bases to trimming and J lost 1 base, with 14 bases between them. This chain's CDR3 is CASSLSGLARGTDTQYF. For the CDR3, the DNA is TGTGCCAGCAGTTTATCGGGACTCGCCAGGGGCACAGATACGCAGTATTTT.

This chain uses TRBV12-5 with TRBJ2-5; TRBD1 aligns across 9 bases. V shed 6 bases, J shed 4 bases, and the junction held 6 bases outside the gene matches. The CDR3 contains 14 residues. Per germline, CDR1 LGHNT and CDR2 FRNRAP. The chain's CDR3 is CASGSGTGIETQYF. DNA of the CDR3: TGTGCTAGTGGATCCGGGACAGGGATAGAGACCCAGTACTTC.

The chain is built from TRBV30 and TRBJ1-2, with TRBD1 matching 8 bases. The CDR3 contains 13 residues. Trimming took 2 bases from V and 8 from J; bases not matched to a gene: 7. CDR1 is GTSNPN, CDR2 SVGIG, per germline (reference sequence). CDR3 in amino acids: CAWSRTGREGYTF. The CDR3 DNA sequence: TGTGCCTGGAGTAGGACAGGGCGGGAAGGCTACACCTTC. Full variable domain (outside the CDR3, taken from reference TRBV30 and TRBJ1-2): SQTIHQWPATLVQPVGSPLSLECTVEGTSNPNLYWYRQAAGRGLQLLFYSVGIGQISSEVPQNLSASRPQDRQFILSSKKLLLSDSGFYLCAWSRTGREGYTFGSGTRLTVV.

The chain links TRBV27 to TRBJ2-7; the D is unclear. The CDR3 is 13 amino acids. CDR1 and CDR2 from the germline V gene are MNHEY and SMNVEV (reference sequence). Trimming left V 6 bases short and J 6 bases short, with 15 bases between. The CDR3 protein is CASRGRIVREQYF. As DNA, the CDR3 is TGTGCCAGCAGGGGCAGAATCGTCCGCGAGCAGTACTTC.

The chain uses TRBV4-3 and TRBJ2-5; 9 bases line up with TRBD1. After removal of 4 bases from V and 4 bases from J, the junction contained 7 bases not matched to a gene. The CDR3 sequence is 15 residues long. Germline CDR1 reads LGHNA; CDR2 reads YSLEER. The CDR3 sequence: CASSPGQGTGETQYF. CDR3 DNA: TGCGCCAGCAGCCCTGGACAGGGGACCGGAGAGACCCAGTACTTC.

The chain links TRBV5-1 to TRBJ2-1; 7 bases are shared with TRBD1. Losses at the gene ends were 1 base for V and 1 base for J; bases not matched to a gene: 5. Germline CDR1 SGHRS, CDR2 YFSETQ. CDR3 size: 16 residues. The CDR3: CASSLTGTASYNEQFF. The CDR3 DNA reads as TGCGCCAGCAGCTTGACAGGGACAGCATCCTACAATGAGCAGTTCTTC. Together with reference TRBV5-1 and TRBJ2-1, the CDR3 gives the full variable domain: KAGVTQTPRYLIKTRGQQVTLSCSPISGHRSVSWYQQTPGQGLQFLFEYFSETQRNKGNFPGRFSGRQFSNSRSEMNVSTLELGDSALYLCASSLTGTASYNEQFFGPGTRLTVL.

On this clone itself: Other DNA sequences within the sample encode an identical CDR3. This rearrangement joins TRBV9 to TRBJ1-1; the D is unclear. The CDR3 loop spans 14 amino acids. The germline V gene has CDR1 SGDLS and CDR2 YYNGEE. Trimming took off 0 bases at V and 0 bases at J, with 6 bases between the two ends. The CDR3 reads CASSVDRVNTEAFF. The CDR3 bases are TGTGCCAGCAGCGTAGACCGGGTGAACACTGAAGCTTTCTTT.

In its sample, this clone was seen a few times. This chain joins TRBV11-1 and TRBJ1-2, with D possibly matching TRBD1 (6 bases). V was shortened by 3 bases and J by 0 bases, with 8 bases between the two germline ends. There are 14 residues in the CDR3. CDR1 and CDR2 (germline): SGHAT, FQDESV (reference sequence). CDR3: CASSLGQSNYGYTF. In DNA, the CDR3 is TGTGCCAGCAGCTTGGGACAATCTAACTATGGCTACACCTTC.

This clone was found once. The genes are TRBV4-1 and TRBJ2-5; TRBD2 matches 14 bases. Germline V gene sequence: CDR1 MGHRA, CDR2 YSYEKL. Unmatched junction bases numbered 11, after V lost 7 bases and J lost 4 bases. CDR3 length: 17 residues. The CDR3 sequence is CASTPGTSGRKVETQYF. The CDR3 nucleotides read TGCGCCAGCACCCCCGGGACTAGCGGGAGAAAGGTAGAGACCCAGTACTTC.